This entry lists 3 T cell receptor beta chains sequenced from one sample in a study of T cells after posttransplantation cyclophosphamide. Some clones are missing from TCRdb's copy, which holds only in-frame ones; the method was immunoSEQ multiplex PCR. The table lists 3,000 to 3,500 clones, about four fifths of them singletons. Busulfan-fludarabine conditioning, marrow transplant, and cyclophosphamide on days +3 and +4 were administered. Specimen: PBMCs, collected 150 to 200 days after allogeneic stem cell transplant with posttransplant cyclophosphamide. These receptors were collected from a male patient aged 60-70 years who received an allogeneic stem cell transplant from a related donor and was CMV-positive. Some T cells may trace back to the graft donor.

The chain combines TRBV7-8 with TRBJ2-2, with 10 positions matching TRBD2. V was clipped by 5 bases and J by 4 bases; unmatched bases: 4. The CDR3 covers 15 residues. Germline CDR1 is SGHVS and CDR2 is FQNEAQ. For the CDR3, the DNA is TGTGCCAGCAGCGCTAGCGGGAGCGGCACCGGGGAGCTGTTTTTT. It specifies CASSASGSGTGELFF.

In regard to this clone: Sequence at one end of the junction differs from germline and may be a read error. Other DNA sequences in this sample translate to the same CDR3. CDR3 sequence: CASSFDGGNSPLHF. In DNA, the CDR3 is TGTGCCAGCAGCTTCGATGGAGGGAATTCCCCCCTCCACTTT. This chain joins TRBV7-2 and TRBJ1-6; D remains unclear. CDR1 is SGHTA, CDR2 FQGNSA, per germline. This CDR3 spans 14 amino acids.

V gene TRBV6-1 combines with J gene TRBJ1-2; TRBD1 matches at 9 bases. The CDR3 sequence is 14 residues long. CDR1 MNHNS and CDR2 SASEGT come from the germline V gene. V was clipped by 3 bases and J by 7 bases; unmatched bases: 6. The CDR3 sequence: CASSEGQGVGGYTF. CDR3 sequence (DNA): TGTGCCAGCAGTGAGGGACAGGGAGTCGGTGGCTACACCTTC.